The rows below give T cell receptor beta chains drawn from one sample of a study of identical twins. TCRdb ran MiXCR on the 5' RACE reads and lists one entry per CDR3 protein. The sample lists 1.5 million to 2 million distinct CDR3 sequences, under 35% seen once, with 0.25% to 0.3% in the top ten. Sequencing was performed on cord blood. Every receptor here comes from a newborn girl in good health. The CDR3 runs from the conserved cysteine through the conserved F or W. The D gene is left open where the match is weak. Some rows have no size entry. The others give once, few or many, or a class for an expanded clone.

TRBV20-1,few,TRBJ2-3,-,TGCAGTGCTAGAAGGGACGGTCCAGATACGCAGTATTTT,CSARRDGPDTQYF
TRBV12-3/TRBV12-4,-,TRBJ2-3,TRBD2,TGTGCCAGCGGGAGGGCCCGGGGAGATACGCAGTATTTT,CASGRARGDTQYF
TRBV29-1,many,TRBJ2-6,-,TGCAGCGTTGAAGCTGGGGCCAACGTCCTGACTTTC,CSVEAGANVLTF
TRBV6-6,-,TRBJ1-2,-,TGTGCCAGCAGTTCCCCTCCTGCAGTTGGCTATGGCTACACCTTC,CASSSPPAVGYGYTF
TRBV14,-,TRBJ2-5,-,TGTGCCAGCAGCCAAGAACCAGGCAGGGCGAAGCAGTACTTC,CASSQEPGRAKQYF
TRBV5-1,many,TRBJ2-4,TRBD2,TGCGCCAGCAGCTTCGGACTAGTAAGAGACATTCAGTACTTC,CASSFGLVRDIQYF
TRBV7-2,-,TRBJ2-3,TRBD2,TGTGCCAGCGCGCGAGGGGGACTAGTCACAGATACGCAGTATTTT,CASARGGLVTDTQYF
TRBV7-6,-,TRBJ2-3,-,TGTGCCAGCAGCTTAGCCCCCAACACAGATATGCAGTATTTT,CASSLAPNTDMQYF
TRBV10-3,many,TRBJ1-2,-,TGTGCCATCAGTGTAGACACAAACTATGGCTACACCTTC,CAISVDTNYGYTF
TRBV12-3/TRBV12-4,many,TRBJ2-4,-,TGTGCCAGCAGTCTAGTAGCCAAAAACATTCAGTACTTC,CASSLVAKNIQYF
TRBV3-1,few,TRBJ2-1,-,TGTGCCAGCAGCCAAGTTGCAGGGTGGGGGGCCTACAATGAGCAGTTCTTC,CASSQVAGWGAYNEQFF
TRBV6-1,-,TRBJ2-3,TRBD2,TGTGCCAGCAGTGAATGGGCTAGCGGGGGTACAGATACGCAGTATTTT,CASSEWASGGTDTQYF
TRBV3-1,few,TRBJ2-4,TRBD2,TGTGCCAGCACCGGACTAGCGGGGGATGATGAGCAGTACTTC,CASTGLAGDDEQYF
TRBV3-1,once,TRBJ2-4,-,TGTGCCAGCAGCCAAGATCAAGGACAGCGGGTCCTAGCCGAAAACATTCAGTACTTC,CASSQDQGQRVLAENIQYF
TRBV20-1,-,TRBJ1-4,TRBD1,TGCAGTGCTGGGGTGGGACAGACTAATGAAAAACTGTTTTTT,CSAGVGQTNEKLFF
TRBV20-1,few,TRBJ2-3,TRBD1,TGCAGTGCTAGAGATCGACAGGGTACCAGCACATATACGCAGTATTTT,CSARDRQGTSTYTQYF
TRBV29-1,once,TRBJ1-4,TRBD1,TGCAGCGTCCCGGGACAGCCTAATGAAAAACTGTTTTTT,CSVPGQPNEKLFF
TRBV28,few,TRBJ2-4,TRBD2,TGTGCCAGCAGGACTAGCGGGAGGAGAGGAATCAACATTCAGTACTTC,CASRTSGRRGINIQYF
TRBV28,few,TRBJ2-7,-,TGTGCCAGCGGGCGGACAGTTCCGACCTACGAGCAGTACTTC,CASGRTVPTYEQYF
TRBV10-3,-,TRBJ2-3,-,TGTGCCATCAGTGAGGTCGGCTACAGCACAGATGCGCAGTATTTT,CAISEVGYSTDAQYF
TRBV2,-,TRBJ2-7,-,TGTGCCAGCGCCAGGGAACAGGGTTACGAGCAGTACTTC,CASAREQGYEQYF
TRBV5-6,-,TRBJ2-3,TRBD2,TGTGCCAGCAGCTTGTGGCTAGCGGGAGGCACAGATACGCAGTATTTT,CASSLWLAGGTDTQYF
TRBV13,-,TRBJ2-5,TRBD2,TGTGCCAGCAGCCCCAGACCGGGAGGGGAGACCCAGTACTTC,CASSPRPGGETQYF
TRBV20-1,-,TRBJ2-5,TRBD2,TGCAGTGCTAGAGATCCTAGCGGGAGAGGTAGAGAGACCCAGTACTTC,CSARDPSGRGRETQYF
TRBV7-2,few,TRBJ1-4,TRBD1,TGTGCCAGCAGCTTAGGCTCCGGGACAGGGAATGAAAAACTGTTTTTT,CASSLGSGTGNEKLFF
TRBV20-1,-,TRBJ1-2,TRBD1,TGCAGTGCTACGGGGACAGGGCATAACTATGGCTACACCTTC,CSATGTGHNYGYTF
TRBV4-2,few,TRBJ1-1,-,TGTGCCAGCAGCCAAGAAGGGTATGGGCGGGCTTTGAACACTGAAGCTTTCTTT,CASSQEGYGRALNTEAFF
TRBV24-1,-,TRBJ2-5,TRBD1,TGTGCCACCAGCCAGACAGGGCAGACCCAGTACTTC,CATSQTGQTQYF
TRBV20-1,-,TRBJ2-3,TRBD2,TGCAGTGCTGGACTAGCGGGGTTCACAGATACGCAGTATTTT,CSAGLAGFTDTQYF
TRBV6-2/TRBV6-3,few,TRBJ2-1,-,TGTGCCAGCAGTTACAGTGGCAGGATGTACAATGAGCAGTTCTTC,CASSYSGRMYNEQFF
TRBV5-1,few,TRBJ2-7,TRBD2,TGCGCCAGCAGCTACGGACTAGCGGGAGTATACGACGAGCAGTACTTC,CASSYGLAGVYDEQYF
TRBV5-1,few,TRBJ2-1,TRBD2,TGCGCCAGCAGCTTCCGACTAGCGTCGGTTGAGCAGTTCTTC,CASSFRLASVEQFF
TRBV27,many,TRBJ2-1,TRBD1,TGTGCCAGCAGTACTCGACAGGGTCAGTTCTTC,CASSTRQGQFF
TRBV7-9,-,TRBJ2-5,-,TGTGCCAGCAGTACCCTGACTAGAGAAGAGACCCAGTACTTC,CASSTLTREETQYF
TRBV28,-,TRBJ2-7,-,TGTGCCAGCAGTTCCTTAATTAAAGTCGGGGATGAGCAGTACTTC,CASSSLIKVGDEQYF
TRBV6-6,few,TRBJ2-2,TRBD2,TGTGCCAGCTATTACAGCGGGGGGAACACCGGGGAGCTGTTTTTT,CASYYSGGNTGELFF
TRBV12-3/TRBV12-4,-,TRBJ2-3,-,TGTGCCAGCAAGGCGACTAAAGATGCAGATACGCAGTATTTT,CASKATKDADTQYF